A single sample is the source of the 30 T cell receptor beta chains below, sequenced in a study of T cell responses to AZD1222 COVID-19 vaccine (dated by TCRdb to the early 2020s). The library relied on the immunoSEQ multiplex PCR assay. Sourced from immuneACCESS, this table was stored by TCRdb with only in-frame sequences that have V and J called. A share of the clones is absent; for the studies checked, an unresolved V gene accounts for under half, and the remainder has no known explanation. Recorded for this sample are 80,000 to 100,000 clones; just over 90% of them occurred a single time. The top ten clonotypes cover 10% to 15% of the sample. Interpreted using the paper, the time point label stands for: baseline before first vaccination. The material was peripheral blood, obtained on day 0 of AZD1222 vaccination. All receptors derive from an adult in good health.

The chain joins TRBV6-2 or TRBV6-3 to TRBJ2-7; 16 bases fit TRBD2. The CDR3 is 16 residues long. Germline V gene sequence: CDR1 MNHEY, CDR2 SVGEGT. The V and J ends lost 8 bases and 5 bases, in that order; junction bases with no gene match: 9. The CDR3 DNA reads as TGTGCCAGCGGCCGCGGGACTAGCGGGAGGGGCCACGAGCAGTACTTC. Protein product: CASGRGTSGRGHEQYF.

V usage is TRBV13 and J usage is TRBJ2-7; TRBD1 matches 9 bases. The CDR3 contains 15 residues. The junction had 7 bases not matched to a gene; V was cut back by 5 bases and J by 2 bases. The V gene's germline CDR1 is PRHDT and CDR2 FYEKMQ (reference sequence). Here the CDR3 reads CASSPFGTGTYEQYF. The CDR3 bases are TGTGCCAGCAGCCCATTCGGGACAGGGACCTACGAGCAGTACTTC.

The rearrangement uses TRBV15 and TRBJ1-6; D call uncertain. This CDR3 comprises 18 residues. Per germline, CDR1 LNHNV and CDR2 YYDKDF (reference sequence). Between the trimmed V and J ends, which lost 0 bases and 5 bases, there was a span of 17 bases. For the CDR3, the DNA is TGTGCCACCAGCAGAGACTTTCCCCGGGCAGCAGATAATTCACCCCTCCACTTT. It translates to CATSRDFPRAADNSPLHF.

This sequence joins TRBV10-3 and TRBJ1-5; a weak D match, TRBD1 (5 bases). V was trimmed by 5 bases and J by 1 base, leaving 12 bases between them. CDR1 is ENHRY and CDR2 is SYGVKD in the germline V gene. CDR3 length equals 15 residues. The CDR3 region has the DNA TGTGCCATCAGTAAAGGGACTGAGAGCAATCAGCCCCAGCATTTT. Its translation: CAISKGTESNQPQHF.

The genes are TRBV10-1 and TRBJ1-4, with D maybe TRBD1 (5 bases). Germline values: CDR1 WNHNN, CDR2 SYGVQD (reference sequence). Deletions cut 0 bases from V and 6 bases from J, with 11 bases between. The CDR3 runs to 15 residues. The CDR3 sequence is CASSESLGADEKLFF. CDR3 in DNA: TGCGCCAGCAGTGAGTCTTTAGGGGCTGATGAAAAACTGTTTTTT.

This clone turned up a few times. The V gene is TRBV7-2, the J gene TRBJ1-1; possibly TRBD1 for D (5 bases). Between the trimmed V and J ends, which lost 2 bases and 5 bases, there was a span of 27 bases. The CDR3 is 19 amino acids. CDR1 and CDR2 (germline): SGHTA, FQGNSA. The CDR3 here is CASSLSKWEQRGVLTEAFF. CDR3 coding DNA: TGTGCCAGCAGCTTAAGCAAGTGGGAACAAAGGGGCGTTTTGACTGAAGCTTTCTTT.

As regards this clone: One end of the junction fails to match germline, which may point to a read error. This chain uses TRBV9 with TRBJ1-4; D gene ambiguous. The CDR3 is made up of 17 amino acids. Germline V gene lookup returns CDR1 SGDLS and CDR2 YYNGEE. The CDR3 nucleotides are TGTGCCAGCAGTGTAGCGGGGAGCCCCTCCACTAATGAAAAACTGTTTTTT. It encodes CASSVAGSPSTNEKLFF.

This clone was observed once. The chain couples TRBV9 to TRBJ2-2; 8 bases map to TRBD2. The CDR3 is 15 residues long. V was clipped by 3 bases and J by 15 bases; unmatched bases: 16. The germline CDR1 and CDR2 sequences are SGDLS and YYNGEE. Written as DNA, the CDR3 is TGTGCCAGCAGCGCGGGAGGGAGGGACTCCGTCATGGTGTTTTTT. Protein: CASSAGGRDSVMVFF.

This rearrangement joins TRBV28 to TRBJ2-5; TRBD1 matches at 10 bases. Germline values: CDR1 MDHEN, CDR2 SYDVKM. The CDR3 totals 15 residues. V shed 6 bases and J 5 bases; nucleotides not matched to a gene: 9. For the CDR3, the DNA is TGTGCCAGCAGAACCGACAGGGGGCTTGGGGAGACCCAGTACTTC. Translated, it gives CASRTDRGLGETQYF.

This clone appeared a single time. The rearrangement joins TRBV27 to TRBJ2-2; D gene uncertain. The V gene's germline CDR1 is MNHEY and CDR2 SMNVEV (reference sequence). CDR3 length: 13 amino acids. With 4 bases removed from V and 6 bases from J, the gap between germline ends came to 9 bases. The CDR3 spells CASSSTYAGELFF. In nucleotides, the CDR3 is TGTGCCAGCAGTTCCACCTATGCCGGGGAGCTGTTTTTT.

In its sample, this clone was seen once. The chain is built from TRBV7-9 and TRBJ1-2; D is undetermined. V lost 0 bases and J 6 bases, leaving 8 bases between the germline ends. Germline V CDR1 and CDR2: SEHNR, FQNEAQ (reference sequence). The CDR3 loop spans 13 amino acids. As DNA, the CDR3 is TGTGCCAGCAGCTTAGCAGGGATGGATGGCTACACCTTC. This encodes CASSLAGMDGYTF.

This clone was counted only a few times. The chain links TRBV14 to TRBJ2-1; 9 nucleotides line up with TRBD1. Germline CDR1 reads SGHDN; CDR2 reads FVKESK. After removal of 2 bases from V and 2 bases from J, the junction contained 1 base not matched to a gene. The CDR3 extends over 15 amino acids. CDR3 coding DNA: TGTGCCAGCAGCCAATACAGGGGGCCCTACAATGAGCAGTTCTTC. It yields the protein CASSQYRGPYNEQFF.

The rearrangement uses TRBV27 and TRBJ1-1; 9 bases align to TRBD1. The length of the CDR3 is 17 residues. The trim removed 5 bases at V and 0 bases at J, leaving 10 bases unmatched. Per germline, CDR1 MNHEY and CDR2 SMNVEV (reference sequence). The CDR3 nucleotides are TGTGCCAGCAGTACCCACAGGGGGCCCTATATGAACACTGAAGCTTTCTTT. Its translation is CASSTHRGPYMNTEAFF.

The chain joins TRBV4-1 to TRBJ2-2; 7 bases line up with TRBD1. Trimming at V came to 0 bases and at J to 7 bases, leaving 14 bases not matched to a gene. This CDR3 has 18 amino acids. CDR1 and CDR2 (germline): MGHRA, YSYEKL. The CDR3, as DNA: TGCGCCAGCAGCCAAGACGGCGTGTACAGGGGTCTTGGCGGGGAGCTGTTTTTT. Protein product: CASSQDGVYRGLGGELFF.

This clone has only one observation. The gene calls are TRBV5-1 and TRBJ2-3; 8 positions agree with TRBD1. Germline-derived CDR1 and CDR2 are SGHRS and YFSETQ. The CDR3 contains 17 residues. J gave up 6 bases and V 3 bases, and 15 bases lay outside the gene matches. Here the CDR3 reads CASSSTTGVRTGDTQYF. Written as DNA, the CDR3 is TGCGCCAGCAGCTCAACGACAGGGGTGAGGACCGGTGATACGCAGTATTTT.

Remarks on this clone: One end of the junction does not line up with germline, which may come from a read error. The CDR3 DNA follows: TGTGCCAGTAGTGGAGACTCGGGACAGGTCTACTGGATCTTT. This translates into CASSGDSGQVYWIF. The rearrangement joins TRBV19 to TRBJ1-1, with 8 bases lining up with TRBD1. There are 14 residues in the CDR3. The germline V gene encodes CDR1 LNHDA and CDR2 SQIVND (reference sequence).

The rearrangement links TRBV19 to TRBJ1-5, with 7 bases matching TRBD1. Unmatched junction bases numbered 9, after V lost 5 bases and J lost 5 bases. Looked up from germline, CDR1 is LNHDA and CDR2 is SQIVND (reference sequence). The CDR3 spans 15 residues. Written as DNA, the CDR3 is TGTGCCAGTAGTGCCAGGGGGGGGCTGGATCAGCCCCAGCATTTT. Residues: CASSARGGLDQPQHF.

This chain uses TRBV5-4 with TRBJ2-7; 7 positions match TRBD1. Germline-derived CDR1 and CDR2 are SGHNT and YYREEE (reference sequence). V was clipped by 3 bases and J by 5 bases; unmatched bases: 5. The CDR3 sequence is 13 residues long. The CDR3 coding sequence is TGTGCCAGCAGCTACAGGGGTAAGAACGAGCAGTACTTC. Translated, it gives CASSYRGKNEQYF.

The gene calls are TRBV3-1 (or the pseudogene TRBV3-2) and TRBJ1-5, with a possible D match to TRBD1 (5 bases). Germline V gene data show CDR1 as LGHDT and CDR2 as YNNKEL (reference sequence). The CDR3 is 15 residues long. The V gene lost 4 bases and the J gene lost 7 bases, with 17 bases spanning the gap. The CDR3 here is CASSPGTWGGQPQHF. For the CDR3, the DNA is TGTGCCAGCAGCCCAGGGACCTGGGGAGGCCAGCCCCAGCATTTT.

The V call is TRBV14, the J call TRBJ2-3, with 9 bases aligning to TRBD2. The CDR3 totals 17 residues. With V trimmed by 0 bases and J by 4 bases, 8 bases remained unmatched. Germline CDR1 and CDR2: SGHDN and FVKESK. The CDR3 region has the DNA TGTGCCAGCAGCCAAGAGTTCCGCGGGGGGGCCTCAGATACGCAGTATTTT. As protein: CASSQEFRGGASDTQYF. Variable domain in full (rest from reference TRBV14 and TRBJ2-3): EAGVTQFPSHSVIEKGQTVTLRCDPISGHDNLYWYRRVMGKEIKFLLHFVKESKQDESGMPNNRFLAERTGGTYSTLKVQPAELEDSGVYFCASSQEFRGGASDTQYFGPGTRLTVL.

The V and J genes are TRBV7-9 and TRBJ2-7; D call uncertain. Germline-derived CDR1 and CDR2 are SEHNR and FQNEAQ (reference sequence). The CDR3 is 13 residues long. Trimming removed 2 bases at V and 6 bases at J, with 11 bases between. CDR3 loop: CASSLQALGEQYF. The CDR3 bases are TGTGCCAGCAGCTTACAGGCCTTGGGCGAGCAGTACTTC.

The chain is built from TRBV7-9 and TRBJ2-7; D is ambiguous. CDR1 and CDR2 from the germline V gene are SEHNR and FQNEAQ (reference sequence). The V end was cut by 3 bases, the J end by 4 bases, with 7 bases between. The CDR3 length is 12 residues. The CDR3 DNA reads as TGTGCCAGCAGCTTCCCCCAATACGAGCAGTACTTC. Its translation is CASSFPQYEQYF.

The chain links TRBV4-2 to TRBJ2-3; D is tentatively TRBD1 or TRBD2 (5 bases each). CDR1 is LGHNA, CDR2 YNFKEQ, per germline. V was pared by 1 base and J by 0 bases, with 14 bases between. The CDR3 runs 17 residues. The CDR3 DNA follows: TGTGCCAGCAGCCAAGCAAGAGAGGGGCCTAGCACAGATACGCAGTATTTT. Translation gives CASSQAREGPSTDTQYF.

The V and J genes are TRBV19 and TRBJ1-1; no firm D call. V was pared by 9 bases and J by 6 bases, with 17 bases between. Germline CDR1 is LNHDA and CDR2 is SQIVND (reference sequence). The CDR3 totals 13 residues. CDR3: CARSGGSYAEAFF. DNA of the CDR3: TGTGCCAGGAGTGGCGGGTCGTACGCTGAAGCTTTCTTT.

For this clone: This same CDR3 is encoded by further DNA sequences in the sample. In DNA form, the CDR3 reads TGTGCCAGCAGCCTCACAGATACGCAGTATTTT. Translation: CASSLTDTQYF. This chain links TRBV12-3 or TRBV12-4 with TRBJ2-3; D is unresolved. Trimming removed 6 bases from V and 2 bases from J, with 3 bases in between. The CDR3 spans 11 residues.

V usage is TRBV9 and J usage is TRBJ2-1; TRBD2 aligns across 9 bases. V was pared by 3 bases and J by 14 bases, with 9 bases of the junction left unmatched. Looked up from germline, CDR1 is SGDLS and CDR2 is YYNGEE. The CDR3 consists of 13 residues. The CDR3 DNA is TGTGCCAGCAGCGCCATCCCGGGACTAGCAAAGTTCTTC. It yields the protein CASSAIPGLAKFF.

The chain employs TRBV15 and TRBJ2-7, with 14 bases identical to TRBD2. Germline V gene sequence: CDR1 LNHNV, CDR2 YYDKDF (reference sequence). The CDR3 covers 15 residues. J gave up 7 bases and V 4 bases, and 6 bases lay outside the gene matches. This chain's CDR3 is CATSTWGLAGVEQYF. CDR3 sequence (DNA): TGTGCCACCAGCACCTGGGGACTAGCGGGAGTTGAGCAGTACTTC.

This clone was found once. The gene calls are TRBV7-9 and TRBJ1-6; TRBD1 agrees at 11 bases. V shed 8 bases, J shed 7 bases, and the junction held 4 bases outside the gene matches. The CDR3 contains 14 residues. From germline, CDR1 is SEHNR and CDR2 FQNEAQ (reference sequence). CDR3 residues: CASGQGANNSPLHF. The CDR3 DNA is TGTGCCAGCGGACAGGGGGCGAACAATTCACCCCTCCACTTT.

The rearrangement uses TRBV5-1 and TRBJ1-1, with 7 bases fitting TRBD1. V dropped 2 bases and J dropped 2; count of bases not matched to a gene: 3. This CDR3 region has 14 residues. In germline, CDR1 is SGHRS, CDR2 YFSETQ. In DNA form, the CDR3 reads TGCGCCAGCAGCTTAACAGGGGATAACACTGAAGCTTTCTTT. This translates into CASSLTGDNTEAFF.

The chain recombines TRBV9 with TRBJ2-1, with a tentative D call TRBD2 (5 bases). The CDR3 is made up of 15 amino acids. Trimming cost V 0 bases and J 4 bases, with 11 bases left between them. Germline-derived CDR1 and CDR2 are SGDLS and YYNGEE. The CDR3 protein is CASSVGWEPYNEQFF. The DNA for the CDR3 is TGTGCCAGCAGCGTAGGGTGGGAGCCTTACAATGAGCAGTTCTTC.